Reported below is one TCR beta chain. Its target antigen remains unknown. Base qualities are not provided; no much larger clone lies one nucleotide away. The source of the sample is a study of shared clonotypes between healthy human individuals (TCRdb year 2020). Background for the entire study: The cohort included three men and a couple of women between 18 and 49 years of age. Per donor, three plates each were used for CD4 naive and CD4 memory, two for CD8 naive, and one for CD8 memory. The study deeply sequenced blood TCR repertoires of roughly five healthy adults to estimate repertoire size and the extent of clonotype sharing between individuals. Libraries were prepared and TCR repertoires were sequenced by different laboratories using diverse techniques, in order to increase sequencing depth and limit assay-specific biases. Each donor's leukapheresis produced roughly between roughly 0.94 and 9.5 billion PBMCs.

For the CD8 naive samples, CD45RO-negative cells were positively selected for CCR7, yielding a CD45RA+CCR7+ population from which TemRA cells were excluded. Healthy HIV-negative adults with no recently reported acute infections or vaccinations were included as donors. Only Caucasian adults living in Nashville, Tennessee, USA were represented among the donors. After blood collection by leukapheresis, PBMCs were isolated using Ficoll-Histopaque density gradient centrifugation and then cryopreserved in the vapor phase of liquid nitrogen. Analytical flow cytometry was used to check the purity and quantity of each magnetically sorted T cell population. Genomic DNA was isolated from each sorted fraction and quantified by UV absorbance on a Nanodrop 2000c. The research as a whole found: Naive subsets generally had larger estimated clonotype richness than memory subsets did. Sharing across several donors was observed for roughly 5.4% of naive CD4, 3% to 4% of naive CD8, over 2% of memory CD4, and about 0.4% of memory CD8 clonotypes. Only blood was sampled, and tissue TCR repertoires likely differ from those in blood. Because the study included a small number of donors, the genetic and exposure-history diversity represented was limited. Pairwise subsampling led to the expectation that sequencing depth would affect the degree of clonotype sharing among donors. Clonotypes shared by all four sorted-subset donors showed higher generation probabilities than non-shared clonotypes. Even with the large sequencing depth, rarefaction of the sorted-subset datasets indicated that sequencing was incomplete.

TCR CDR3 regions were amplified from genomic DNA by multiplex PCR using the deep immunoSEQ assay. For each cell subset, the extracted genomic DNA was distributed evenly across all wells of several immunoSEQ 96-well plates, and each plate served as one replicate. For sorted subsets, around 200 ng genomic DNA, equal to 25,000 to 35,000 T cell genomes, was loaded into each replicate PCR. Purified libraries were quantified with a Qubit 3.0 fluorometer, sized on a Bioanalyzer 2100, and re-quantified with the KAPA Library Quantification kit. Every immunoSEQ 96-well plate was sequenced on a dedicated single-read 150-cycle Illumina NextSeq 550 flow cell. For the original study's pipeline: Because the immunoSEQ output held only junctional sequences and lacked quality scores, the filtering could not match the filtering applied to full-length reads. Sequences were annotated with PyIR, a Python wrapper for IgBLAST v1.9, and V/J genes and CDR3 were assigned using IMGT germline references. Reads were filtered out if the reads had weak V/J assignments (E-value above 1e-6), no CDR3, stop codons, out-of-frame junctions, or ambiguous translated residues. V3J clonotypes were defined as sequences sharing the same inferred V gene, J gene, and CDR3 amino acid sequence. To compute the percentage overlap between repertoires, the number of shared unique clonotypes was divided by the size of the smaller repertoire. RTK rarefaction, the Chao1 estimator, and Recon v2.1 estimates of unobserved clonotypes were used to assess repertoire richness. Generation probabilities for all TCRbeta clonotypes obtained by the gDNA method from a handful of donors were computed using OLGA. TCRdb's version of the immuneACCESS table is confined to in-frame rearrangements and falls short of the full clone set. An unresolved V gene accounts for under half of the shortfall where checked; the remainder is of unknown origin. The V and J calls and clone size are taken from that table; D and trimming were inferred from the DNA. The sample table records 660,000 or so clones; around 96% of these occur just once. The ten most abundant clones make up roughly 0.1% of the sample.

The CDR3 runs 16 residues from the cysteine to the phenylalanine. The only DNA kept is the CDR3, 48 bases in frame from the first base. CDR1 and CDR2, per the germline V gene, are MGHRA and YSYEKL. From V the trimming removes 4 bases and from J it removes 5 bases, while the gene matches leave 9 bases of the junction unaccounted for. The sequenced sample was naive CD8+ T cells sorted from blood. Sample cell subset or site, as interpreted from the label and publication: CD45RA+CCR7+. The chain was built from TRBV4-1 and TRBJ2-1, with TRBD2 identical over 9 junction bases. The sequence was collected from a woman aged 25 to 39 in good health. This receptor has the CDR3 CASSRLPGLANNEQFF. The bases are TGCGCCAGCAGCCGACTTCCGGGACTAGCAAACAATGAGCAGTTCTTC.